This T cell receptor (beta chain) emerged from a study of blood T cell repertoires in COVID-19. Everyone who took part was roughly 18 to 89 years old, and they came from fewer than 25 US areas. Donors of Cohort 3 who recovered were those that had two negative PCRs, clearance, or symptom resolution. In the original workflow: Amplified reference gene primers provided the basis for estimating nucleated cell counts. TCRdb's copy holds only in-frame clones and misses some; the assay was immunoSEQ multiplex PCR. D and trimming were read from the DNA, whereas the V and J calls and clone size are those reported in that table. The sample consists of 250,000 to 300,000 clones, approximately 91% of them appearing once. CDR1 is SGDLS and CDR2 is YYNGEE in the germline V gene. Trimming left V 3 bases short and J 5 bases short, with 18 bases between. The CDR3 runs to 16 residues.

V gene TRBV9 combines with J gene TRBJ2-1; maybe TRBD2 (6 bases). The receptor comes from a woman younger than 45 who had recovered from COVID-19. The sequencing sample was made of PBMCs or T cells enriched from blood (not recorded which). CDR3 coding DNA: TGTGCCAGCAGCGCTAGTGGAGGGACTTCCAACAATGAGCAGTTCTTC. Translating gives CASSASGGTSNNEQFF.